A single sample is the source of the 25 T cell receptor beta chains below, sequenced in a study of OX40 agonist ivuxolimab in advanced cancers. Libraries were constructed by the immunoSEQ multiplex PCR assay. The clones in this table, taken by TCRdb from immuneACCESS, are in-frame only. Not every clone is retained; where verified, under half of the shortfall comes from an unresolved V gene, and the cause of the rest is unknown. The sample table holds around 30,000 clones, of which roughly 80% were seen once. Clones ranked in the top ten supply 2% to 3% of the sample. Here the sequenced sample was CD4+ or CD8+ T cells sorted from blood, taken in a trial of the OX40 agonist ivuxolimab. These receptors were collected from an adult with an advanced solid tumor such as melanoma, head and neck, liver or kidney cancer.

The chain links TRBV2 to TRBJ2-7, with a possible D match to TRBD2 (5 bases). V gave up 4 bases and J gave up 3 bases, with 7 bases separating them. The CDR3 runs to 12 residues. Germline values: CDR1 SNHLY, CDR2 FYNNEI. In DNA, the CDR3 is TGTGCCAGCAGTGGCGAGGGCTACGAGCAGTACTTC. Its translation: CASSGEGYEQYF.

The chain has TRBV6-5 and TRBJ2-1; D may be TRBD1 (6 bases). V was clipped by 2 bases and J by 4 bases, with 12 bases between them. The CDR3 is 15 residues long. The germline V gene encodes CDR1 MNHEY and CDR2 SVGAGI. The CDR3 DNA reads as TGTGCCAGCAGTTACCGGGACATCTCATACAATGAGCAGTTCTTC. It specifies CASSYRDISYNEQFF.

The CDR3 nucleotides read TGTGCCAGCAGCTTGGGTTCCGGGACAGCCTACGAGCAGTACTTC. This sequence encodes CASSLGSGTAYEQYF. The chain carries TRBV11-2 and TRBJ2-7; TRBD1 aligns across 7 bases. The ends lost 3 bases at V and 2 bases at J; junction bases unmatched: 7. This CDR3 region has 15 residues. Germline assignment: CDR1 SGHAT and CDR2 FQNNGV. Combining the CDR3 with reference TRBV11-2 and TRBJ2-7 gives the whole variable domain EAGVAQSPRYKIIEKRQSVAFWCNPISGHATLYWYQQILGQGPKLLIQFQNNGVVDDSQLPKDRFSAERLKGVDSTLKIQPAKLEDSAVYLCASSLGSGTAYEQYFGPGTRLTVT.

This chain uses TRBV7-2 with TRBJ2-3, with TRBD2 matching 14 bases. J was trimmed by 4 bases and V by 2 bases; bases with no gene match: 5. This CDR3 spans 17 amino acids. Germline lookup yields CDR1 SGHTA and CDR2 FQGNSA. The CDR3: CASSLRLAGGLSDTQYF. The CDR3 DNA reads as TGTGCCAGCAGCTTAAGACTAGCGGGGGGGCTGTCAGATACGCAGTATTTT.

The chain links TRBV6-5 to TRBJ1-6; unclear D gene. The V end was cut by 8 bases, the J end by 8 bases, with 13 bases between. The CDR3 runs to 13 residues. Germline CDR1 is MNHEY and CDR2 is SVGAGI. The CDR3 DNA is TGTGCCAGCGGGCGTAGACGAGATTCACCCCTCCACTTT. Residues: CASGRRRDSPLHF.

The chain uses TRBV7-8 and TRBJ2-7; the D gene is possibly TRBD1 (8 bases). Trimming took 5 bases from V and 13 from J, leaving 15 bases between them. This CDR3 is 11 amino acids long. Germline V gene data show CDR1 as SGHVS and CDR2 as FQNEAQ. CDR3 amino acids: CASSAGGTGYF. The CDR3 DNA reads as TGTGCCAGCAGCGCCGGGGGGACAGGATACTTC.

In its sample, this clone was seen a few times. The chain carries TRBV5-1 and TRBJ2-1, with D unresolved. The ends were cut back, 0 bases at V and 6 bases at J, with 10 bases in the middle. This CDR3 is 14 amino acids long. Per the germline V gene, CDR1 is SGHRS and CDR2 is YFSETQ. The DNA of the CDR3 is TGCGCCAGCAGCTTGGGTCTACCGGCCAATGAGCAGTTCTTC. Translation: CASSLGLPANEQFF.

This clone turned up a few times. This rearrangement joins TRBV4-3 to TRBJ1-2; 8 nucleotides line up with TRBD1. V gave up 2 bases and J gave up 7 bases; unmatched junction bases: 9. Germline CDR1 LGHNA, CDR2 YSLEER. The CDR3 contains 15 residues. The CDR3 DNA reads TGCGCCAGCAGCCAAAATCTGGACAGGGAAAGTGGCTACACCTTC. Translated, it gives CASSQNLDRESGYTF.

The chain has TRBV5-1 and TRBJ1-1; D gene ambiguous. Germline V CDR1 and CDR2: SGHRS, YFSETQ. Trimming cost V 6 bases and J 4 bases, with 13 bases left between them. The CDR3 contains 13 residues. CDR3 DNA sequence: TGCGCCAGCACCTCTCCGGGGTTCACTGAAGCTTTCTTT. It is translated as CASTSPGFTEAFF. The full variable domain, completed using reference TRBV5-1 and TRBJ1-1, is KAGVTQTPRYLIKTRGQQVTLSCSPISGHRSVSWYQQTPGQGLQFLFEYFSETQRNKGNFPGRFSGRQFSNSRSEMNVSTLELGDSALYLCASTSPGFTEAFFGQGTRLTVV.

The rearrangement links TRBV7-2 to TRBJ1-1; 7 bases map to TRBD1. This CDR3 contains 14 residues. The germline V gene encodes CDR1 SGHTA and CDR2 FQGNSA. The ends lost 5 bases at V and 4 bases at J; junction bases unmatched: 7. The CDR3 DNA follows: TGTGCCAGCAGCACAGGGGTGGCGAGCACTGAAGCTTTCTTT. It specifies CASSTGVASTEAFF.

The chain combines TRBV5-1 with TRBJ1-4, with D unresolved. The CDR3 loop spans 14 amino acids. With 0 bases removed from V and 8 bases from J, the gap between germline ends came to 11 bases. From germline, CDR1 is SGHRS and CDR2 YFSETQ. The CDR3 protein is CASSLGGVEEKLFF. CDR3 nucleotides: TGCGCCAGCAGCTTGGGAGGAGTTGAAGAAAAACTGTTTTTT.

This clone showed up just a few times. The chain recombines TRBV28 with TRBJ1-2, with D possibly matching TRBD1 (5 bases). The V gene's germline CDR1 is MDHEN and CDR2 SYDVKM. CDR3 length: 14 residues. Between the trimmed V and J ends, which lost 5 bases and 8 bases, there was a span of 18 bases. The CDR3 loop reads CASSLSRPEGGYTF. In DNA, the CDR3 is TGTGCCAGCAGTCTCTCTCGCCCAGAGGGGGGCTACACCTTC.

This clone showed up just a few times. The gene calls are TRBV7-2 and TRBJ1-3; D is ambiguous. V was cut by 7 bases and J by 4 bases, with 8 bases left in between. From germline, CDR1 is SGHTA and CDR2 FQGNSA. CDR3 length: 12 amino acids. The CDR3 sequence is CASTTDGNTIYF. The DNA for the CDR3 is TGTGCCAGCACTACAGACGGAAACACCATATATTTT. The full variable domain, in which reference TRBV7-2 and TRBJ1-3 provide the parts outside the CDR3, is GAGVSQSPSNKVTEKGKDVELRCDPISGHTALYWYRQSLGQGLEFLIYFQGNSAPDKSGLPSDRFSAERTGGSVSTLTIQRTQQEDSAVYLCASTTDGNTIYFGEGSWLTVV.

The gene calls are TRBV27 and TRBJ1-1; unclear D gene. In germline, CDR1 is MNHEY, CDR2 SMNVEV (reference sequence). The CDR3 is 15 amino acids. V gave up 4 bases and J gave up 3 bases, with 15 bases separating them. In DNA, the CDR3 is TGTGCCAGCAGTTCCTCTTATGGGAGGGACACTGAAGCTTTCTTT. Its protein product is CASSSSYGRDTEAFF.

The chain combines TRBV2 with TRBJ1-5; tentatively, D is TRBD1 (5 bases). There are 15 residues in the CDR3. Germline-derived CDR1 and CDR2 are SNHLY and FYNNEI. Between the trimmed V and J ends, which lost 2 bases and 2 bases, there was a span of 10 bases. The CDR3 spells CASSERQGGNQPQHF. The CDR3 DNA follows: TGTGCCAGCAGTGAACGGCAGGGCGGCAATCAGCCCCAGCATTTT.

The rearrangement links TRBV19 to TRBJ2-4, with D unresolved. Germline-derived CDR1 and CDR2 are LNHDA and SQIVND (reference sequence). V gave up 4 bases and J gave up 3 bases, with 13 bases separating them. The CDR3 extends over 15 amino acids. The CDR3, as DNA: TGTGCCAGTAGTAGACCGGTGGATAACAAAAACATTCAGTACTTC. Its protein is CASSRPVDNKNIQYF.

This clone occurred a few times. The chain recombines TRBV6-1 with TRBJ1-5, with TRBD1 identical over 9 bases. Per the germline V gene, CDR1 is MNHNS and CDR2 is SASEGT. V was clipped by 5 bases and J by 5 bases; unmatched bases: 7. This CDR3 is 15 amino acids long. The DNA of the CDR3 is TGTGCCAGCAGTACGCGGGACAGGGTTTATCAGCCCCAGCATTTT. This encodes CASSTRDRVYQPQHF.

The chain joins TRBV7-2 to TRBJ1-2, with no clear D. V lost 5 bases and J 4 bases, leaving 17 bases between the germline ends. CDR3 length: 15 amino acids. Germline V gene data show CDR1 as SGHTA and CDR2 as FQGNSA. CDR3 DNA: TGTGCCAGCAGCCCCAGTTCCAGCTTAGGCTATGGCTACACCTTC. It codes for CASSPSSSLGYGYTF.

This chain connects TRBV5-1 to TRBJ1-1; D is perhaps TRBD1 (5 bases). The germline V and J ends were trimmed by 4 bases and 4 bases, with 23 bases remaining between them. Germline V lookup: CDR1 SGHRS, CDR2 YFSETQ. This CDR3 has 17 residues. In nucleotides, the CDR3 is TGCGCCAGCAGCACCGGGGGGTTAGATAGGTGGGGCACTGAAGCTTTCTTT. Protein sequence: CASSTGGLDRWGTEAFF.

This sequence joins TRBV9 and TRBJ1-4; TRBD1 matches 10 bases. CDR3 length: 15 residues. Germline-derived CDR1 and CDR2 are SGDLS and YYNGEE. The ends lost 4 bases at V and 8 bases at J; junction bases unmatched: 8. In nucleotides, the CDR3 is TGTGCCAGCAGCAGACGCCGGGACAGGGGCGAAAAACTGTTTTTT. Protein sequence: CASSRRRDRGEKLFF.

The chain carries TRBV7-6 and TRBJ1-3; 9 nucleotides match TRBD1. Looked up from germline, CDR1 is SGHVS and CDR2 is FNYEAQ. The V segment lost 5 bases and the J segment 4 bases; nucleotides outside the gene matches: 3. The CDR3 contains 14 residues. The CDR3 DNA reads TGTGCCAGCAGCCCGGGACAGGGCGGAAACACCATATATTTT. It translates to CASSPGQGGNTIYF.

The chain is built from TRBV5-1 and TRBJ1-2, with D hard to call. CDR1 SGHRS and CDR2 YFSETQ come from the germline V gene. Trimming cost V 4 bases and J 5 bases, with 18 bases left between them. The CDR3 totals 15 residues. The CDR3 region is CASSTIPETSYGYTF. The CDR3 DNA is TGCGCCAGCAGCACAATACCGGAGACCTCTTATGGCTACACCTTC. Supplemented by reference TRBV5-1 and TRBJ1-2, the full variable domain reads KAGVTQTPRYLIKTRGQQVTLSCSPISGHRSVSWYQQTPGQGLQFLFEYFSETQRNKGNFPGRFSGRQFSNSRSEMNVSTLELGDSALYLCASSTIPETSYGYTFGSGTRLTVV.

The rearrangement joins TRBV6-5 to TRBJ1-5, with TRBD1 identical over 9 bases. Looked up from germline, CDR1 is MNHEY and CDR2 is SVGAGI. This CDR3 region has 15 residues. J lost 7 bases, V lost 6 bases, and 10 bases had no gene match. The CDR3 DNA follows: TGTGCCAGCAGCCCGGACAGGGGTGTGGAACAGCCCCAGCATTTT. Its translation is CASSPDRGVEQPQHF.

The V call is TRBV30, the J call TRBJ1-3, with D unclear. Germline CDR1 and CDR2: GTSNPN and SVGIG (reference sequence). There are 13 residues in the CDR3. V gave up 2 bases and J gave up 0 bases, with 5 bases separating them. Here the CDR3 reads CAWSRASGNTIYF. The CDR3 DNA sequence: TGTGCCTGGAGTAGGGCCTCTGGAAACACCATATATTTT.

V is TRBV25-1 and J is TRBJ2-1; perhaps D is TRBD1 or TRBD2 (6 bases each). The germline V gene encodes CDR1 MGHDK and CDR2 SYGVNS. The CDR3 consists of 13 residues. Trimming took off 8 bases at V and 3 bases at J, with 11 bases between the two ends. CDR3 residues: CASGKGGYNEQFF. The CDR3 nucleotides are TGTGCCAGCGGGAAGGGGGGCTACAATGAGCAGTTCTTC.